These 22 T cell receptor beta chains originate from one sample sequenced in a study of blood T cell repertoires in COVID-19. Using immunoSEQ multiplex PCR, the repertoire was profiled, and TCRdb retains in-frame clones only, with some absent. Of about 200,000 clones detected, around 83% appear once; the ten largest clones hold 8% to 9%. The sample comprised peripheral blood. The receptors shown here come from a woman of 80 years or more with COVID-19, enrolled during active disease.

This clone has only one observation. The chain carries TRBV19 and TRBJ2-4, with TRBD2 matching 10 bases. Losses at the gene ends were 6 bases for V and 0 bases for J; bases not matched to a gene: 17. CDR3 length equals 20 residues. CDR1 and CDR2 (germline): LNHDA, SQIVND (reference sequence). The DNA for the CDR3 is TGTGCCAGTAGCCTAAGGGCCCCTAGCGGGGGAGCACTAGCCAAAAACATTCAGTACTTC. This gives the protein CASSLRAPSGGALAKNIQYF.

As DNA, the CDR3 is TGTGCCAGCAGCTCCGCCGGGACTAGCCTCCATCTCACCGGGGAGCTGTTTTTT. As protein: CASSSAGTSLHLTGELFF. This chain links TRBV7-8 with TRBJ2-2; TRBD2 matches 9 bases. Germline V gene lookup returns CDR1 SGHVS and CDR2 FQNEAQ. This CDR3 spans 18 amino acids. V shed 4 bases and J 4 bases; nucleotides not matched to a gene: 13. Together with reference TRBV7-8 and TRBJ2-2, the CDR3 gives the full variable domain: GAGVSQSPRYKVAKRGQDVALRCDPISGHVSLFWYQQALGQGPEFLTYFQNEAQLDKSGLPSDRFFAERPEGSVSTLKIQRTQQEDSAVYLCASSSAGTSLHLTGELFFGEGSRLTVL.

The J gene is TRBJ1-2, the V gene TRBV6-5, with 8 bases fitting TRBD1. Germline V gene data show CDR1 as MNHEY and CDR2 as SVGAGI. This CDR3 spans 16 amino acids. Trimming removed 2 bases from V and 0 bases from J; junction bases left unmatched: 5. The chain's CDR3 is CASSYGQGSANYGYTF. The CDR3 bases are TGTGCCAGCAGTTACGGACAGGGCTCGGCTAACTATGGCTACACCTTC.

The rearrangement uses TRBV6-5 and TRBJ1-3; the match to TRBD1 covers 7 bases. The CDR3 sequence is 15 residues long. V dropped 4 bases and J dropped 6; count of bases not matched to a gene: 9. Per the germline V gene, CDR1 is MNHEY and CDR2 is SVGAGI. This chain's CDR3 is CASSLGGPDLNTIYF. As DNA, the CDR3 is TGTGCCAGCAGTTTAGGGGGCCCGGACCTAAACACCATATATTTT.

The chain employs TRBV6-6 and TRBJ1-1; D is undetermined. Trimming removed 2 bases from V and 4 bases from J, with 8 bases in between. The germline gives CDR1 MNHNY, CDR2 SVGAGI (reference sequence). The CDR3 has 13 amino acids. The CDR3 loop reads CASSYEGPTEAFF. The DNA for the CDR3 is TGTGCCAGCAGTTACGAGGGTCCCACTGAAGCTTTCTTT.

The J gene is TRBJ1-2, the V gene TRBV4-1; D call uncertain. Between the trimmed V and J ends, which lost 0 bases and 3 bases, there was a span of 11 bases. The CDR3 loop spans 15 amino acids. Germline V gene lookup returns CDR1 MGHRA and CDR2 YSYEKL. The CDR3 DNA sequence: TGCGCCAGCAGCCAAGATCCCAACAGCTACTATGGCTACACCTTC. It yields the protein CASSQDPNSYYGYTF.

The sample holds a few counts of this clone. The rearrangement joins TRBV6-5 to TRBJ1-2, with 8 bases identical to TRBD1. Germline V gives CDR1 MNHEY, CDR2 SVGAGI. This CDR3 has 14 amino acids. Trimming at V came to 6 bases and at J to 4 bases, leaving 7 bases not matched to a gene. CDR3 amino acids: CASRRRGRGYGYTF. As DNA, the CDR3 is TGTGCCAGCAGACGCAGGGGGCGCGGCTATGGCTACACCTTC.

Remarks on this clone: Additional DNA sequences in this sample encode the identical CDR3. The rearrangement joins TRBV5-1 to TRBJ1-1; 8 nucleotides match TRBD1. There are 12 residues in the CDR3. The V gene's germline CDR1 is SGHRS and CDR2 YFSETQ. Trimming at V came to 4 bases and at J to 5 bases, leaving 1 base not matched to a gene. CDR3 DNA sequence: TGCGCCAGCAGCCGACAGGGGACTGAAGCTTTCTTT. Translated, it gives CASSRQGTEAFF.

The V call is TRBV30, the J call TRBJ2-2, with D maybe TRBD2 (6 bases). CDR3 length: 14 amino acids. V lost 3 bases and J lost 4, with 12 bases in between. Germline V gene sequence: CDR1 GTSNPN, CDR2 SVGIG (reference sequence). DNA of the CDR3: TGTGCCTGGAGACTCTCGGGGGTCACCGGGGAGCTGTTTTTT. Protein product: CAWRLSGVTGELFF.

The chain has TRBV2 and TRBJ1-5; no clear D gene. Trimming shortened V by 5 bases and J by 0 bases, and 8 bases separated the two germline ends. The CDR3 is 14 amino acids. Germline lookup yields CDR1 SNHLY and CDR2 FYNNEI. The CDR3, as DNA: TGTGCCAGCAGTAGAGATTATAGCAATCAGCCCCAGCATTTT. It yields the protein CASSRDYSNQPQHF.

CDR3 coding DNA: TGTGCCAGCAGTTTCGGGGCAGGGGCTTTTCTTGCTGAAGCTTTCTTT. As protein: CASSFGAGAFLAEAFF. The J gene is TRBJ1-1, the V gene TRBV27, with D perhaps matching TRBD1 (6 bases). This CDR3 comprises 16 residues. Trimming stripped 3 bases from V and 6 bases from J, with 20 bases between. Per the germline V gene, CDR1 is MNHEY and CDR2 is SMNVEV (reference sequence).

The chain recombines TRBV10-3 with TRBJ1-2; D gene ambiguous. The CDR3 covers 16 residues. V lost 3 bases and J lost 8, with 22 bases in between. Germline V gene data show CDR1 as ENHRY and CDR2 as SYGVKD. Here the CDR3 reads CAISDPRALHGGGYTF. The CDR3 nucleotides read TGTGCCATCAGTGACCCGCGGGCTCTTCACGGCGGGGGCTACACCTTC.

The chain recombines TRBV3-1 (or the pseudogene TRBV3-2) with TRBJ2-1; D gene unclear. Germline CDR1 is LGHDT and CDR2 is YNNKEL (reference sequence). The CDR3 is made up of 12 amino acids. The V end was cut by 4 bases, the J end by 9 bases, with 10 bases between. CDR3 nucleotide sequence: TGTGCCAGCAGCCCCTATCTAGGTGAGCAGTTCTTC. It encodes CASSPYLGEQFF.

The V gene is TRBV29-1, the J gene TRBJ1-2; tentative D call: TRBD1 (6 bases). V shed 3 bases and J shed 7 bases, with 12 bases lying between them. CDR1 is SQVTM, CDR2 ANQGSEA, per germline. This CDR3 is built from 12 residues. The DNA for the CDR3 is TGCAGCGTTGACTGGACAGAGGCTGGCTACACCTTC. Translation: CSVDWTEAGYTF.

This rearrangement joins TRBV7-2 to TRBJ2-2; possibly TRBD1 for D (6 bases). Trimming removed 2 bases from V and 4 bases from J, with 14 bases in between. The CDR3 sequence is 16 residues long. The germline V gene encodes CDR1 SGHTA and CDR2 FQGNSA. CDR3 DNA: TGTGCCAGCAGCTTATGGGGCAGGGGATTCACCGGGGAGCTGTTTTTT. Protein product: CASSLWGRGFTGELFF.

The rearrangement links TRBV9 to TRBJ1-4; 7 nucleotides align to TRBD1. J gave up 5 bases and V 5 bases, and 12 bases lay outside the gene matches. CDR1 is SGDLS, CDR2 YYNGEE, per germline. The CDR3 runs 16 residues. The CDR3 DNA reads as TGTGCCAGCAGTGTCTCCGGATCAGGGGGAAATGAAAAACTGTTTTTT. Its translation is CASSVSGSGGNEKLFF.

The CDR3 region is CASSPAESHHGYTF. The CDR3 coding sequence is TGTGCCAGCTCACCCGCGGAAAGTCATCATGGCTACACCTTC. The chain has TRBV18 and TRBJ1-2, with D unresolved. CDR1 is KGHSH and CDR2 is LQKENI in the germline V gene. The CDR3 is 14 amino acids. Trimming cost V 3 bases and J 6 bases, with 14 bases left between them.

This chain joins TRBV29-1 and TRBJ1-1, with 7 bases matching TRBD1. Germline CDR1 SQVTM, CDR2 ANQGSEA. The CDR3 loop spans 16 amino acids. Trimming removed 4 bases from V and 5 bases from J; junction bases left unmatched: 16. The DNA for the CDR3 is TGCAGCGTTGCCCCGCGGGGGGAGGGGGCAAGAACTGAAGCTTTCTTT. This translates into CSVAPRGEGARTEAFF.

The chain carries TRBV30 and TRBJ1-5; the D is unclear. V lost 2 bases and J lost 4, with 9 bases in between. CDR1 is GTSNPN and CDR2 is SVGIG in the germline V gene (reference sequence). The CDR3 sequence is 13 residues long. The CDR3 loop reads CAWSPQKNQPQHF. CDR3 sequence (DNA): TGTGCCTGGAGTCCACAGAAGAATCAGCCCCAGCATTTT. Variable domain in full (rest from reference TRBV30 and TRBJ1-5): SQTIHQWPATLVQPVGSPLSLECTVEGTSNPNLYWYRQAAGRGLQLLFYSVGIGQISSEVPQNLSASRPQDRQFILSSKKLLLSDSGFYLCAWSPQKNQPQHFGDGTRLSIL.

The chain joins TRBV12-3 or TRBV12-4 to TRBJ1-1; a weak D match, TRBD1 (5 bases). This CDR3 contains 12 residues. Trimming removed 5 bases from V and 3 bases from J, with 7 bases in between. Here the CDR3 DNA reads TGTGCCAGCAGTAGGGGTTACACTGAAGCTTTCTTT. It specifies CASSRGYTEAFF.

This clone is a singleton in its sample. This chain joins TRBV15 and TRBJ2-5, with 8 bases identical to TRBD2. The trim removed 1 base at V and 2 bases at J, leaving 9 bases unmatched. Germline V gene sequence: CDR1 LNHNV, CDR2 YYDKDF (reference sequence). The CDR3 runs to 17 residues. CDR3 loop: CATSRGGSGGSQETQYF. CDR3 DNA sequence: TGTGCCACCAGCAGAGGGGGAAGCGGGGGTTCTCAAGAGACCCAGTACTTC.

Comment on this clone: Additional DNA sequences in this sample encode the identical CDR3. The V call is TRBV12-3 or TRBV12-4, the J call TRBJ1-5; D not certain. Between the trimmed V and J ends, which lost 5 bases and 5 bases, there was a span of 10 bases. The CDR3 runs to 13 residues. In nucleotides, the CDR3 is TGTGCCAGCAGTCCCGGAGGCGATCAGCCCCAGCATTTT. Protein: CASSPGGDQPQHF.